This T cell receptor beta chain came from a study of CD8 T cells in ankylosing spondylitis. Study outcomes and limitations: One TCR beta motif, made up of about 8 highly homologous variants, appeared characteristic of ankylosing spondylitis blood. Clones that were linked to disease were CD8+ and were relatively rare in peripheral blood. A number of the motif variants had already been described in reactive arthritis synovial fluid and blood. As reported, disease-linked clones showed significant enrichment in matched ankylosing spondylitis synovial fluid.

Quantitative barcoded 5'-RACE was used to prepare TCR beta libraries. TCRdb fed the 5' RACE reads into MiXCR, producing one record per CDR3 protein. The sample yields hundreds of thousands of distinct CDR3 sequences, approximately 12% seen once. CDR1 SQVTM and CDR2 ANQGSEA come from the germline V gene. Trimming removed 7 bases from V and 8 bases from J; junction bases left unmatched: 10. This CDR3 region has 14 residues. Notes on this clonotype: Its specificity is unknown.

This receptor was identified in a male donor with ankylosing spondylitis. Input material: blood, either unsorted or a sorted T cell fraction (not recorded which). This sequence joins TRBV29-1 and TRBJ2-3; 12 positions agree with TRBD2. CDR3 bases: TGCAGCGGGCTGCCTAGCGGGAGGGTCGGTACGCAGTATTTT. It encodes CSGLPSGRVGTQYF.